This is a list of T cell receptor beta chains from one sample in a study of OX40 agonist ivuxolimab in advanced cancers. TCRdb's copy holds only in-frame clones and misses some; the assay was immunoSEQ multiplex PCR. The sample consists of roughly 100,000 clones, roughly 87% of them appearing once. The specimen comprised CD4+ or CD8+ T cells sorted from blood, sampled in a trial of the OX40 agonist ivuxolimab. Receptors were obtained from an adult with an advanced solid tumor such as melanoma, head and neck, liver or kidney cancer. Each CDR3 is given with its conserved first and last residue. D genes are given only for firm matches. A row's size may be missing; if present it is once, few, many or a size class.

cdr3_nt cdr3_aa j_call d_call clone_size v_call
TGTGCCAGCAGTGACTCGATTCCCCGGGGGGGAACAGGGGTATTGGATTCACCCCTCCACTTT CASSDSIPRGGTGVLDSPLHF TRBJ1-6 TRBD1 NA TRBV6-4
TGTGCCAGCAGCCCTCCCCAGGACTCGACAGGTTCAGGTCAGCCCCAGCATTTT CASSPPQDSTGSGQPQHF TRBJ1-5 NA NA TRBV28
TGTGCCAGCAGCCTCACAGATACGCAGTATTTT CASSLTDTQYF TRBJ2-3 NA NA TRBV7-2
TGCGCCAGCAGCCAAGATAGAAGGGCCCAATCGCAGTATTTT CASSQDRRAQSQYF TRBJ2-3 NA NA TRBV4-3
TGCGCCAGCTTGGACAGGACAAGCTACGAGCAGTACTTC CASLDRTSYEQYF TRBJ2-7 TRBD1 NA TRBV23-1
TGTGCCTGGAGTTTAGAAACCTGGGACCAGTACTTC CAWSLETWDQYF TRBJ2-5 NA few TRBV30
TGTGCCAGCAGCTCAGACAGCCTGTATAGCAATCAGCCCCAGCATTTT CASSSDSLYSNQPQHF TRBJ1-5 NA NA TRBV11-2
TGTGCCAGCAGTCCCTGGACAGGGGGCTTCTACGAGCAGTACTTC CASSPWTGGFYEQYF TRBJ2-7 TRBD1 NA TRBV28
TGTGCCAGCTCGCCTACAGGGGGTGAGACCCAGTACTTC CASSPTGGETQYF TRBJ2-5 TRBD1 NA TRBV18
TGTGCCAGTAGTATAACAGGGCGGAACACTGAAGCTTTCTTT CASSITGRNTEAFF TRBJ1-1 NA NA TRBV19
TGCAGCGCCCTGACAGGGAGCACAGATACGCAGTATTTT CSALTGSTDTQYF TRBJ2-3 TRBD1 NA TRBV29-1
TGTGCCAGCAGCCCGGGGCAGGGATCTAACTATGGCTACACCTTC CASSPGQGSNYGYTF TRBJ1-2 NA NA TRBV5-4
TGTGCCAGCAGTGTCCGACAGGGGGACTATCAGCCCCAGCATTTT CASSVRQGDYQPQHF TRBJ1-5 TRBD1 once TRBV6-5
TGTGCCAGCAGCCGAACCCCGAGGGGACTAGCGGGAGGAGATACGCAGTATTTT CASSRTPRGLAGGDTQYF TRBJ2-3 TRBD2 once TRBV11-1
TGTGCCAGCAGTTTATTGCTTGTCGGCTATGGCTACACCTTC CASSLLLVGYGYTF TRBJ1-2 NA NA TRBV28
TGTGCCAGCAGCCAGCCGGGGTACGAGCAGTACTTC CASSQPGYEQYF TRBJ2-7 NA few TRBV7-3
TGTGCCAGCAGCTTGTTGGGAGTAGGTGAAAAACTGTTTTTT CASSLLGVGEKLFF TRBJ1-4 NA NA TRBV7-6
TGCGCCAGCAGCCGCTTGGGTGGAAACACCATATATTTT CASSRLGGNTIYF TRBJ1-3 NA NA TRBV4-3
TGCGCCAGCAGCCAAGGTAGGGCTAGCGGGAGGGACCATACGCAGTATTTT CASSQGRASGRDHTQYF TRBJ2-3 TRBD2 NA TRBV4-1
TGTGCCAGTAGTCCTAATTTCGGGCCGACCCAGTACTTC CASSPNFGPTQYF TRBJ2-5 NA NA TRBV19
TGTGCCAGCAGTTTCCAGGTACAGTGGCAGTACTTC CASSFQVQWQYF TRBJ2-7 NA NA TRBV28
TGTGCCATCAGCTACCTTAACTATGGCTACACCTTC CAISYLNYGYTF TRBJ1-2 NA NA TRBV10-3
TGTGCCAGCAGCTTGGTACCCGGGGATCAGCCCCAGCATTTT CASSLVPGDQPQHF TRBJ1-5 NA NA TRBV5-4
TGTGCCAGCTCACCACGCAGGAATGAAAAACTGTTTTTT CASSPRRNEKLFF TRBJ1-4 NA NA TRBV18
TGTGCCAGCAGTAGACAGGTTGGCAATCAGCCCCAGCATTTT CASSRQVGNQPQHF TRBJ1-5 NA few TRBV2
TGTGCCAGCAGTTACCGGGACAGGAACACTGAAGCTTTCTTT CASSYRDRNTEAFF TRBJ1-1 TRBD1 NA TRBV6-6
TGTGCCAGCAGCTCGCTAAGGGGAAACTATGGCTACACCTTC CASSSLRGNYGYTF TRBJ1-2 NA NA TRBV7-9
TGTGCCAGCAGCCCAAGGGAAGCCTCTGGAAACACCATATATTTT CASSPREASGNTIYF TRBJ1-3 NA NA TRBV5-8
TGTGCCAGTAGTGCCTTCAAACTAGCGGGAGGAAGAGAGCAGTACTTC CASSAFKLAGGREQYF TRBJ2-7 TRBD2 NA TRBV19
TGTGCCAGCAGCGAAGTGGACAGCCCCACAGATACGCAGTATTTT CASSEVDSPTDTQYF TRBJ2-3 NA NA TRBV5-6
TGTGCCAGCAGCTTACAAACAGGGGAGGGTTCACCCCTCCACTTT CASSLQTGEGSPLHF TRBJ1-6 TRBD1 NA TRBV7-3
TGTGCCAGCAGCTATATATTCCGGGACACGTATCAGCCCCAGCATTTT CASSYIFRDTYQPQHF TRBJ1-5 NA once TRBV7-2
TGCAGCGTTGATCGGGCTGGGGGCTCGCCCCATGGCTACACCTTC CSVDRAGGSPHGYTF TRBJ1-2 NA NA TRBV29-1
TGTGCCAGCAGCGGGGACACTAGCACAGATACGCAGTATTTT CASSGDTSTDTQYF TRBJ2-3 NA once TRBV11-3
TGCGCCAGCAGCTTGGGGATCGGAAACACCATATATTTT CASSLGIGNTIYF TRBJ1-3 NA NA TRBV5-1
TGTGCCAGCAGCCCTACGACAGTTGAGACGAACACCGGGGAGCTGTTTTTT CASSPTTVETNTGELFF TRBJ2-2 NA NA TRBV7-3
TGTGCCAGCAGTGACACCCCCGGGCCCCAGCATTTT CASSDTPGPQHF TRBJ1-5 NA NA TRBV28
TGTGCCAGCAGTGAAGACAGACATACCCAAGAGACCCAGTACTTC CASSEDRHTQETQYF TRBJ2-5 NA NA TRBV6-1
TGTGCCAGCAGCAACCCCGGGACAGGAGTAAATCAGCCCCAGCATTTT CASSNPGTGVNQPQHF TRBJ1-5 TRBD1 NA TRBV7-9
TGTGCCAGTAGCCGGGACCCCAGGGCCACTGAAGCTTTCTTT CASSRDPRATEAFF TRBJ1-1 NA once TRBV19
TGTGCCAGCAGCTGGACAGGGGAAAACATTCAGTACTTC CASSWTGENIQYF TRBJ2-4 TRBD1 NA TRBV7-2
TGTGCCAGCAGCTTGAATACCCGGCAGCCTACAGATACGCAGTATTTT CASSLNTRQPTDTQYF TRBJ2-3 NA NA TRBV5-4
TGCGCCAGCAGCTTGAGGGGGAGTACTTACAATGAGCAGTTCTTC CASSLRGSTYNEQFF TRBJ2-1 NA few TRBV5-1
TGCAGCGTTGCCACTTCAGGGGGTCCTAACTATGGCTACACCTTC CSVATSGGPNYGYTF TRBJ1-2 TRBD1 NA TRBV29-1
TGTGCCAGCAGCTTAGGGGTCGGAAACTCCTACGAGCAGTACTTC CASSLGVGNSYEQYF TRBJ2-7 NA NA TRBV7-9
TGTGCCAGTACCTATACCCCCGGTAGCGGCACAGATACGCAGTATTTT CASTYTPGSGTDTQYF TRBJ2-3 NA NA TRBV19
TGCGCCAGCAGCCCAAGAGTACGGGGGGAGACCCAGTACTTC CASSPRVRGETQYF TRBJ2-5 NA NA TRBV4-3
TGTGCCAGTAGTACCCCAATTCGGAGACAGCCCCAGCATTTT CASSTPIRRQPQHF TRBJ1-5 NA few TRBV19
TGTGCCAGCAACCCAGGTCACTACGAGCAGTACTTC CASNPGHYEQYF TRBJ2-7 NA few TRBV28
TGTGCCAGTACCATACGGGGCCTCTCCTACAATGAGCAGTTCTTC CASTIRGLSYNEQFF TRBJ2-1 NA once TRBV19
TGTGCCAGCTCACCCTCCGGGAGCAATCAGCCCCAGCATTTT CASSPSGSNQPQHF TRBJ1-5 NA NA TRBV18
TGTGCCACCAGCAGAGATAGGGTGAGCACAGATACGCAGTATTTT CATSRDRVSTDTQYF TRBJ2-3 NA NA TRBV15
TGTGCCAGCCGACAGGGCGGGCCGGGGCCCCAGCATTTT CASRQGGPGPQHF TRBJ1-5 TRBD1 NA TRBV27